The 31 T cell receptor beta chains reported below all come from one sample, sequenced in a study of shared clonotypes between healthy human individuals. Positive CCR7 selection of CD45RO-negative cells yielded the naive CD8 cells, and terminally differentiated effector memory CD45RA+ cells were excluded. This table comes from immunoSEQ multiplex PCR, and its TCRdb copy is limited to in-frame clones, with some not included. There are over 2,000,000 clones in the sample; 93% occur only once, and over 1.5% lies in the top ten. The sample taken for sequencing was naive CD8+ T cells from PBMCs. These receptors were collected from a man aged 18 to 30 in good health. Some clones in this sample may be carry-over from other donors' samples.

The chain recombines TRBV19 with TRBJ1-1, with D perhaps TRBD1 (5 bases). The CDR3 runs 15 residues. Per germline, CDR1 LNHDA and CDR2 SQIVND (reference sequence). Trimming cost V 6 bases and J 2 bases, with 16 bases left between them. Here the CDR3 reads CASSSYQGPNTEAFF. The CDR3 DNA reads TGTGCCAGTAGCAGCTATCAGGGCCCTAACACTGAAGCTTTCTTT.

The rearrangement uses TRBV10-2 and TRBJ2-1, with D maybe TRBD1 (5 bases). The CDR3 length is 13 residues. The germline V gene encodes CDR1 WSHSY and CDR2 SAAADI. Deletions cut 7 bases from V and 8 bases from J, with 15 bases between. The CDR3 nucleotides read TGCGCCAGCAAAGGGGCCCTCTCGGATGAGCAGTTCTTC. Amino acid sequence: CASKGALSDEQFF.

The chain joins TRBV28 to TRBJ2-7, with D tentatively TRBD1 (5 bases). The V gene lost 6 bases and the J gene lost 2 bases, with 14 bases spanning the gap. Germline loops: CDR1 MDHEN, CDR2 SYDVKM. The CDR3 sequence is 14 residues long. CDR3 amino acids: CASRISGNPYEQYF. The CDR3 DNA sequence: TGTGCCAGCAGAATCTCAGGGAACCCCTACGAGCAGTACTTC. Based on the CDR3 plus reference TRBV28 and TRBJ2-7, the full variable domain is DVKVTQSSRYLVKRTGEKVFLECVQDMDHENMFWYRQDPGLGLRLIYFSYDVKMKEKGDIPEGYSVSREKKERFSLILESASTNQTSMYLCASRISGNPYEQYFGPGTRLTVT.

The count of this clone is one. The chain combines TRBV5-1 with TRBJ2-7, with 9 bases aligning to TRBD1. V was clipped by 4 bases and J by 4 bases; unmatched bases: 12. Germline lookup yields CDR1 SGHRS and CDR2 YFSETQ. This CDR3 spans 16 amino acids. The CDR3 spells CASSLSTGQGVYEQYF. Written as DNA, the CDR3 is TGCGCCAGCAGCCTGTCTACGGGACAGGGAGTTTACGAGCAGTACTTC. Full variable domain (missing parts from reference TRBV5-1 and TRBJ2-7): KAGVTQTPRYLIKTRGQQVTLSCSPISGHRSVSWYQQTPGQGLQFLFEYFSETQRNKGNFPGRFSGRQFSNSRSEMNVSTLELGDSALYLCASSLSTGQGVYEQYFGPGTRLTVT.

The V gene is TRBV7-9, the J gene TRBJ1-1; 9 positions agree with TRBD1. CDR3 length: 17 residues. The V gene's germline CDR1 is SEHNR and CDR2 FQNEAQ (reference sequence). V lost 4 bases, J lost 2 bases, and 11 bases stayed unmatched. CDR3 sequence (DNA): TGTGCCAGCAGCTCCGGTCCCGGGACAGGGATAAACACTGAAGCTTTCTTT. Its translation: CASSSGPGTGINTEAFF.

A note on this clone: The same CDR3 is also encoded by other DNA sequences in this sample. This chain links TRBV5-6 with TRBJ2-7, with D possibly being TRBD2 (6 bases). V was shortened by 4 bases and J by 4 bases, with 15 bases between the two germline ends. The CDR3 is 14 amino acids. Germline CDR1 reads SGHDT; CDR2 reads YYEEEE. The CDR3 here is CASSLGGRSYEQYF. As DNA, the CDR3 is TGTGCCAGCAGCCTAGGAGGGCGATCTTACGAGCAGTACTTC.

J is TRBJ2-1 and V is TRBV19; 12 nucleotides agree with TRBD2. This CDR3 has 15 residues. Per the germline V gene, CDR1 is LNHDA and CDR2 is SQIVND (reference sequence). V shed 6 bases, J shed 10 bases, and the junction held 10 bases outside the gene matches. CDR3 protein: CASRRLAGVLGEQFF. CDR3 coding DNA: TGTGCCAGTAGGCGACTAGCGGGAGTGTTGGGGGAGCAGTTCTTC.

The chain combines TRBV4-3 with TRBJ1-2; TRBD1 aligns across 8 bases. The CDR3 runs to 16 residues. Germline V gene sequence: CDR1 LGHNA, CDR2 YSLEER. The junction had 7 bases not matched to a gene; V was cut back by 0 bases and J by 4 bases. The CDR3 region is CASSQDGRGQTYGYTF. CDR3 sequence (DNA): TGCGCCAGCAGCCAAGATGGCAGGGGGCAAACCTATGGCTACACCTTC.

To note about this clone: Distinct nucleotide sequences in the sample also encode this CDR3. The chain couples TRBV5-1 to TRBJ1-1, with D uncertain. Trimming cost V 2 bases and J 1 base, with 6 bases left between them. Germline V lookup: CDR1 SGHRS, CDR2 YFSETQ. The CDR3 contains 13 residues. The chain's CDR3 is CASSFGENTEAFF. The CDR3, as DNA: TGCGCCAGCAGCTTCGGGGAGAACACTGAAGCTTTCTTT.

The V call is TRBV19, the J call TRBJ2-3, with a possible D match to TRBD1 (6 bases). Germline V gives CDR1 LNHDA, CDR2 SQIVND (reference sequence). V was pared by 5 bases and J by 0 bases, with 12 bases between. The CDR3 covers 15 residues. The CDR3 DNA reads TGTGCCAGTAGTTATACAGGGATTAGCACAGATACGCAGTATTTT. This encodes CASSYTGISTDTQYF.

This sequence joins TRBV7-9 and TRBJ2-1; 7 nucleotides align to TRBD2. CDR1 SEHNR and CDR2 FQNEAQ come from the germline V gene (reference sequence). The junction had 12 bases not matched to a gene; V was cut back by 4 bases and J by 6 bases. The CDR3 has 16 amino acids. The CDR3 DNA sequence: TGTGCCAGCAGCTCCGCCGCGGGGAGGGCCATCAATGAGCAGTTCTTC. It encodes CASSSAAGRAINEQFF.

Comment on this clone: This sample includes further DNA sequences coding for the same CDR3. The rearrangement uses TRBV6-4 and TRBJ2-7, with 9 bases matching TRBD1. The CDR3 contains 14 residues. V lost 3 bases and J lost 2; bases outside the gene matches: 2. CDR1 and CDR2 from the germline V gene are MRHNA and SNTAGT. CDR3 bases: TGTGCCAGCAGTGAAGGGACAGGGCCCTACGAGCAGTACTTC. Translation gives CASSEGTGPYEQYF.

J is TRBJ2-5 and V is TRBV6-1; D possibly matches TRBD1 or TRBD2 (5 bases each). The V gene lost 3 bases and the J gene lost 7 bases, with 18 bases spanning the gap. Germline CDR1 reads MNHNS; CDR2 reads SASEGT. The CDR3 extends over 15 amino acids. CDR3 DNA: TGTGCCAGCAGTGATCCAGCGGAGGTCCAGGGGACCCAGTACTTC. It codes for CASSDPAEVQGTQYF.

The V gene is TRBV19, the J gene TRBJ2-7; 7 positions match TRBD2. CDR1 is LNHDA and CDR2 is SQIVND in the germline V gene (reference sequence). The CDR3 extends over 12 amino acids. Losses at the gene ends were 6 bases for V and 6 bases for J; bases not matched to a gene: 5. The DNA for the CDR3 is TGTGCCAGTAGCGCGGGAGCCCGCGAGCAGTACTTC. Protein: CASSAGAREQYF.

The chain is built from TRBV29-1 and TRBJ1-2; D perhaps matches TRBD1 (5 bases). There are 17 residues in the CDR3. Germline V lookup: CDR1 SQVTM, CDR2 ANQGSEA. The ends were cut back, 0 bases at V and 4 bases at J, with 21 bases in the middle. CDR3 bases: TGCAGCGTTGAAGATAGGTCGGGGGGTGCGGGAATCTATGGCTACACCTTC. As protein: CSVEDRSGGAGIYGYTF.

As regards this clone: The sample holds other DNA sequences that translate to the same CDR3. The genes are TRBV27 and TRBJ2-1; D might be TRBD1 (6 bases). Germline loops: CDR1 MNHEY, CDR2 SMNVEV (reference sequence). This CDR3 has 14 amino acids. Trimming cost V 6 bases and J 0 bases, with 9 bases left between them. The CDR3, as DNA: TGTGCCAGCAGCCTAGGGGGCTCCTACAATGAGCAGTTCTTC. Amino acids: CASSLGGSYNEQFF.

V is TRBV11-2 and J is TRBJ2-3; maybe TRBD1 (6 bases). V gave up 4 bases and J gave up 2 bases, with 16 bases separating them. CDR3 size: 16 residues. Per germline, CDR1 SGHAT and CDR2 FQNNGV. CDR3 in amino acids: CASSSRGTGYTDTQYF. DNA for the CDR3: TGTGCCAGCAGCTCCCGGGGAACAGGGTACACAGATACGCAGTATTTT. The whole variable domain, filled in from reference TRBV11-2 and TRBJ2-3, reads EAGVAQSPRYKIIEKRQSVAFWCNPISGHATLYWYQQILGQGPKLLIQFQNNGVVDDSQLPKDRFSAERLKGVDSTLKIQPAKLEDSAVYLCASSSRGTGYTDTQYFGPGTRLTVL.

The V call is TRBV7-6, the J call TRBJ2-1; 7 bases are a match to TRBD1. This CDR3 region has 14 residues. Germline lookup yields CDR1 SGHVS and CDR2 FNYEAQ. V shed 3 bases, J shed 10 bases, and the junction held 9 bases outside the gene matches. Written as DNA, the CDR3 is TGTGCCAGCAGCTTGGGTAGGGGGCCGGGGGAGCAGTTCTTC. Translated: CASSLGRGPGEQFF. Full variable domain (outside the CDR3, taken from reference TRBV7-6 and TRBJ2-1): GAGVSQSPRYKVTKRGQDVALRCDPISGHVSLYWYRQALGQGPEFLTYFNYEAQQDKSGLPNDRFSAERPEGSISTLTIQRTEQRDSAMYRCASSLGRGPGEQFFGPGTRLTVL.

The chain links TRBV2 to TRBJ2-7; 7 positions match TRBD1. Germline CDR1 SNHLY, CDR2 FYNNEI. J gave up 6 bases and V 3 bases, and 11 bases lay outside the gene matches. The length of the CDR3 is 15 residues. The CDR3 region is CASSDDRAGVIEQYF. DNA for the CDR3: TGTGCCAGCAGTGATGACAGGGCCGGGGTTATCGAGCAGTACTTC.

This chain connects TRBV11-2 to TRBJ1-3; D unresolved. The germline V and J ends were trimmed by 5 bases and 1 base, with 12 bases remaining between them. CDR3 length: 15 residues. Germline V gene lookup returns CDR1 SGHAT and CDR2 FQNNGV. This CDR3 is CASSPELISGNTIYF. The CDR3 nucleotides read TGTGCCAGCAGCCCGGAGCTCATTTCTGGAAACACCATATATTTT.

The J gene is TRBJ2-7, the V gene TRBV2; maybe TRBD2 (6 bases). The CDR3 runs to 14 residues. V lost 2 bases and J lost 6, with 14 bases in between. Germline CDR1 is SNHLY and CDR2 is FYNNEI. The CDR3 spells CASSERATSLEQYF. The CDR3 bases are TGTGCCAGCAGTGAAAGGGCCACTAGCCTCGAGCAGTACTTC.

The chain employs TRBV29-1 and TRBJ2-1; a weak D match, TRBD2 (5 bases). V lost 3 bases and J lost 13, with 7 bases in between. Per the germline V gene, CDR1 is SQVTM and CDR2 is ANQGSEA. The CDR3 contains 9 residues. The CDR3 bases are TGCAGCGTTGAGCGGGCACAGTTCTTC. As protein: CSVERAQFF.

The genes are TRBV28 and TRBJ2-7, with D perhaps being TRBD1 or TRBD2 (6 bases each). The V and J ends lost 2 bases and 3 bases respectively, with 14 bases between them. Germline CDR1 MDHEN, CDR2 SYDVKM. This CDR3 comprises 15 residues. CDR3 protein: CASSLRGQLFYEQYF. The DNA for the CDR3 is TGTGCCAGCAGTTTACGGGGGCAGTTATTCTACGAGCAGTACTTC.

CDR3 DNA sequence: TGTGCCAGCAGCTTTCCGGGTTCAGGAAAGGACAATGAGCAGTTCTTC. Its translation is CASSFPGSGKDNEQFF. The chain carries TRBV11-1 and TRBJ2-1; D gene unclear. V shed 3 bases and J shed 5 bases, with 17 bases lying between them. This CDR3 has 16 residues. CDR1 is SGHAT, CDR2 FQDESV, per germline (reference sequence).

The chain links TRBV11-2 to TRBJ1-1; D possibly corresponds to TRBD1 (5 bases). The CDR3 is 15 amino acids. Trimming shortened V by 4 bases and J by 0 bases, and 12 bases separated the two germline ends. Germline CDR1 and CDR2: SGHAT and FQNNGV. DNA for the CDR3: TGTGCCAGCAGCTCCCCGGGAGGGGTGAACACTGAAGCTTTCTTT. Protein product: CASSSPGGVNTEAFF.

The chain combines TRBV7-9 with TRBJ2-5, with D tentatively TRBD1 (5 bases). The CDR3 consists of 13 residues. The V gene's germline CDR1 is SEHNR and CDR2 FQNEAQ (reference sequence). Trimming took off 4 bases at V and 4 bases at J, with 10 bases between the two ends. The CDR3: CASSYLQVETQYF. CDR3 in DNA: TGTGCCAGCAGCTACTTACAGGTAGAGACCCAGTACTTC.

A single count supports this clone. The chain joins TRBV6-6 to TRBJ2-7, with D uncertain. The germline V and J ends were trimmed by 6 bases and 2 bases, with 11 bases remaining between them. CDR1 and CDR2 (germline): MNHNY, SVGAGI (reference sequence). This CDR3 has 13 amino acids. This CDR3 is CASRLDGAYEQYF. Here the CDR3 DNA reads TGTGCCAGCAGGCTCGACGGAGCCTACGAGCAGTACTTC.

In nucleotides, the CDR3 is TGTGCCAGCAGCGCCGCCACCACAGGACCCGGGGATAGCCTGTTTTTT. Its protein product is CASSAATTGPGDSLFF. The chain has TRBV9 and TRBJ1-4; a possible D gene is TRBD1 (5 bases). There are 16 residues in the CDR3. V was pared by 3 bases and J by 14 bases, with 26 bases between. CDR1 SGDLS and CDR2 YYNGEE come from the germline V gene. The full variable domain, rest sourced from reference TRBV9 and TRBJ1-4, is DSGVTQTPKHLITATGQRVTLRCSPRSGDLSVYWYQQSLDQGLQFLIQYYNGEERAKGNILERFSAQQFPDLHSELNLSSLELGDSALYFCASSAATTGPGDSLFFGSGTQLSVL.

The chain carries TRBV27 and TRBJ2-3; 9 bases are shared with TRBD1. Germline CDR1 is MNHEY and CDR2 is SMNVEV (reference sequence). Losses at the gene ends were 2 bases for V and 3 bases for J; bases not matched to a gene: 6. CDR3 length: 16 residues. The CDR3 DNA reads as TGTGCCAGCAGTTTACGCCGACAGGGGGGTACAGATACGCAGTATTTT. It yields the protein CASSLRRQGGTDTQYF.

The DNA of the CDR3 is TGTGCCACATCCCCTACCGGTTTGGTGGAGTACTTC. It is translated as CATSPTGLVEYF. The chain couples TRBV27 to TRBJ2-7; D not resolved. V shed 10 bases and J shed 11 bases, with 21 bases lying between them. CDR3 size: 12 residues. The germline V gene has CDR1 MNHEY and CDR2 SMNVEV (reference sequence).

The chain has TRBV4-2 and TRBJ2-5; TRBD2 might be the D (6 bases). This CDR3 has 19 amino acids. The germline gives CDR1 LGHNA, CDR2 YNFKEQ. V was clipped by 1 base and J by 2 bases, with 23 bases between them. The CDR3 nucleotides are TGTGCCAGCAGCCAAGTCGAGGCCCTTTTGTGGCGGGGACAAGAGACCCAGTACTTC. As protein: CASSQVEALLWRGQETQYF.